This TCR beta chain was identified in a study of metastatic and nonmetastatic thyroid tumors. Study at large: Comparative analysis of repertoires was undertaken across blood and tumor or nodule tissue obtained from malignant and benign thyroid patients.

This clone was seen ten or more times. What it binds is not known. TCRdb re-called clones from the PCR reads using MiXCR. Among around 53,000 clones listed, 17% were seen once. Patients had received no treatment of any kind before thyroid surgery. Study-level points and caveats: A significant increase in TCR beta diversity was reportedly seen in malignant thyroid tumors relative to benign nodules, in blood and tumor.

Deletions cut 2 bases from V and 8 bases from J, with 18 bases between. CDR3 length equals 16 residues. Per the germline V gene, CDR1 is MGHRA and CDR2 is YSYEKL. The rearrangement links TRBV4-1 to TRBJ1-4, with a tentative D call TRBD1 (5 bases). The sequencing input was blood. This receptor was obtained from a female donor with papillary thyroid cancer or a benign thyroid nodule (not recorded which). Some clones in this sample may be carry-over from other donors' samples. The CDR3 spells CASSQQGGRGREKLFF. Here the CDR3 DNA reads TGCGCCAGCAGCCAACAAGGCGGTAGGGGAAGGGAAAAACTGTTTTTT.